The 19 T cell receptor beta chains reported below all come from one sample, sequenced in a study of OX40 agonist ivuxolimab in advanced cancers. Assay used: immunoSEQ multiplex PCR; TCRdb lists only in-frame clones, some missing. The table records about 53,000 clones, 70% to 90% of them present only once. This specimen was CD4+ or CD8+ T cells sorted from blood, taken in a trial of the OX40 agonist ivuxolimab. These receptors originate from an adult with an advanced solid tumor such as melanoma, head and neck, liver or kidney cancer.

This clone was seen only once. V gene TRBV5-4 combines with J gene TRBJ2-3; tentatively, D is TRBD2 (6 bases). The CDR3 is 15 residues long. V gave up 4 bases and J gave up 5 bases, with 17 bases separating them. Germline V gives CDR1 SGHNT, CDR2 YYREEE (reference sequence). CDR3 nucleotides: TGTGCCAGCAGCACCGGGACTTCTAGGAAAGATACGCAGTATTTT. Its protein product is CASSTGTSRKDTQYF.

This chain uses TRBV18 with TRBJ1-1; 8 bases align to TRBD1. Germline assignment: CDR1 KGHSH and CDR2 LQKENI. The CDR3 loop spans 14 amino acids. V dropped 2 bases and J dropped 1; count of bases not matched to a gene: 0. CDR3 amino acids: CASSPGQGNTEAFF. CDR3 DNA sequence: TGTGCCAGCTCACCAGGACAGGGGAACACTGAAGCTTTCTTT.

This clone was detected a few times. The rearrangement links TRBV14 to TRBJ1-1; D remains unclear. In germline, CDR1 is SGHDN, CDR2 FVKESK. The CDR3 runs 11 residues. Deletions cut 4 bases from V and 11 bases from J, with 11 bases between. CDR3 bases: TGTGCCAGCAGCCCCATCTCGGGTGCTTTCTTT. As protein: CASSPISGAFF. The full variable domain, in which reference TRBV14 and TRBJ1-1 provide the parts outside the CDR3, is EAGVTQFPSHSVIEKGQTVTLRCDPISGHDNLYWYRRVMGKEIKFLLHFVKESKQDESGMPNNRFLAERTGGTYSTLKVQPAELEDSGVYFCASSPISGAFFGQGTRLTVV.

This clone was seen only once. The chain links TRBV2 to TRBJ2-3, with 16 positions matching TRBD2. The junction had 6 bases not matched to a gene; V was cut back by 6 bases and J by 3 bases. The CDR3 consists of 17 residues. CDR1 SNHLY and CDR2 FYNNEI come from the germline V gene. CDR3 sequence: CASRPPGLAGGTDTQYF. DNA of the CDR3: TGTGCCAGCAGACCACCGGGACTAGCGGGAGGGACAGATACGCAGTATTTT.

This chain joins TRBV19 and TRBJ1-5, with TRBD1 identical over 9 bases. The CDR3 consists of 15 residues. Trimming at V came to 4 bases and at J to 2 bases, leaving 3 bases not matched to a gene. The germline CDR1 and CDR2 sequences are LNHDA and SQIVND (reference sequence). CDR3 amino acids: CASSKDRGGNQPQHF. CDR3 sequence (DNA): TGTGCCAGTAGTAAGGACAGGGGAGGCAATCAGCCCCAGCATTTT.

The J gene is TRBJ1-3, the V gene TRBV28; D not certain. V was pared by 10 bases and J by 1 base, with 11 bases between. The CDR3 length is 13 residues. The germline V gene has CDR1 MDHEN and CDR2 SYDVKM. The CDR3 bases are TGTGCCACCTCAGGCGATTCTGGAAACACCATATATTTT. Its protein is CATSGDSGNTIYF.

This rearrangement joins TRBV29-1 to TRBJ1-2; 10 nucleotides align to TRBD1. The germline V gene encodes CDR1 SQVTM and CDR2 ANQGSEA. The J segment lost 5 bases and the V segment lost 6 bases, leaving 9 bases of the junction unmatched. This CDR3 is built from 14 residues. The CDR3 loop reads CSVAGTGAMYGYTF. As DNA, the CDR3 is TGCAGCGTGGCTGGGACAGGGGCGATGTATGGCTACACCTTC.

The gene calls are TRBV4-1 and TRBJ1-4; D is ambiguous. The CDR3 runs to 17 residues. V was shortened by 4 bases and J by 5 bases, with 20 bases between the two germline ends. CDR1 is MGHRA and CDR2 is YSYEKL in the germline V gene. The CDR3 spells CASSRLGRGAQNEKLFF. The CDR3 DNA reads TGCGCCAGCAGCCGACTTGGCCGGGGTGCCCAGAATGAAAAACTGTTTTTT.

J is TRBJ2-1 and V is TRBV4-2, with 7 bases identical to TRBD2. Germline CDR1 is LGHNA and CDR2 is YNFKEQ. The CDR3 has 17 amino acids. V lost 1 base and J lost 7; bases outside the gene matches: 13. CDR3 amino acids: CASSQGGRGSGRNEQFF. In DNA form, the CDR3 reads TGTGCCAGCAGCCAAGGGGGACGGGGTAGCGGGCGGAATGAGCAGTTCTTC.

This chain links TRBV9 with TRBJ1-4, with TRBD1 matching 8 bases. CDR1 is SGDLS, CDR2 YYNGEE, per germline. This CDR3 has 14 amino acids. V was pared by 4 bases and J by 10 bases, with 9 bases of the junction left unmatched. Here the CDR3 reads CASSREDREGKLFF. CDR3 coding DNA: TGTGCCAGCAGCCGGGAGGACAGGGAAGGAAAACTGTTTTTT.

CDR3 DNA sequence: TGTGCCAGCAGTCTAGCCGGGACAGGGTACCATGAGCAGTTCTTC. It translates to CASSLAGTGYHEQFF. The genes are TRBV28 and TRBJ2-1; 9 bases map to TRBD1. The V segment lost 5 bases and the J segment 8 bases; nucleotides outside the gene matches: 10. The CDR3 sequence is 15 residues long. Germline loops: CDR1 MDHEN, CDR2 SYDVKM.

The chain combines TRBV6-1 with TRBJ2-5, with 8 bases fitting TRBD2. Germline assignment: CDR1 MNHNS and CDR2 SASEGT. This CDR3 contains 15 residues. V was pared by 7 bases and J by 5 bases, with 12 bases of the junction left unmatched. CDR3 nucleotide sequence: TGTGCCAGCACCCGATCGGGGGGGCTGGGTGAGACCCAGTACTTC. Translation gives CASTRSGGLGETQYF.

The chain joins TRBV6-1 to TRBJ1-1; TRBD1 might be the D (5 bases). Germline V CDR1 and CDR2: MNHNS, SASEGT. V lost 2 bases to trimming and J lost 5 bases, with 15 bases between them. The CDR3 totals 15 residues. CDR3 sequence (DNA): TGTGCCAGCAGTGAAAATTGGGGGGGGAAGACTGAAGCTTTCTTT. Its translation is CASSENWGGKTEAFF.

CDR3 sequence: CASRPETGISQPQHF. The CDR3 DNA follows: TGTGCCAGCAGACCCGAGACAGGGATAAGTCAGCCCCAGCATTTT. The chain is built from TRBV2 and TRBJ1-5; 7 positions match TRBD1. CDR1 and CDR2 (germline): SNHLY, FYNNEI. The CDR3 runs to 15 residues. V lost 6 bases, J lost 6 bases, and 11 bases stayed unmatched. The variable domain in full, with the rest retrieved from reference TRBV2 and TRBJ1-5, is EPEVTQTPSHQVTQMGQEVILRCVPISNHLYFYWYRQILGQKVEFLVSFYNNEISEKSEIFDDQFSVERPDGSNFTLKIRSTKLEDSAMYFCASRPETGISQPQHFGDGTRLSIL.

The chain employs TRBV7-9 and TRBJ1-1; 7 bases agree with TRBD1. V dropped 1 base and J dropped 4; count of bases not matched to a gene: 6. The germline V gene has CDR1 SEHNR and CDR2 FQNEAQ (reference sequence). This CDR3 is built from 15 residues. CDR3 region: CASSLGEGGGTEAFF. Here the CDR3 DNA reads TGTGCCAGCAGCTTAGGGGAAGGGGGCGGCACTGAAGCTTTCTTT. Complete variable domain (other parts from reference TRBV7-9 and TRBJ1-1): DTGVSQNPRHKITKRGQNVTFRCDPISEHNRLYWYRQTLGQGPEFLTYFQNEAQLEKSRLLSDRFSAERPKGSFSTLEIQRTEQGDSAMYLCASSLGEGGGTEAFFGQGTRLTVV.

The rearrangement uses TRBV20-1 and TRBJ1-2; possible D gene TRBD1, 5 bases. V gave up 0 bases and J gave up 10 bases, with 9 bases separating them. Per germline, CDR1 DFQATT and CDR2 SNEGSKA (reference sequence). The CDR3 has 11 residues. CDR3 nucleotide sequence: TGCAGTGCTAGAGAGGGGCAGCACTACACCTTC. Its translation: CSAREGQHYTF.

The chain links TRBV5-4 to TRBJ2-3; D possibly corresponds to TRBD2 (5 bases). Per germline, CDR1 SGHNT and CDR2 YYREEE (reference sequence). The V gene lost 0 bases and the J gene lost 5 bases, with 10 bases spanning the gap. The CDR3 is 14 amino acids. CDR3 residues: CASSLGGPGDTQYF. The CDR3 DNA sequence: TGTGCCAGCAGCTTGGGAGGGCCCGGAGATACGCAGTATTTT.

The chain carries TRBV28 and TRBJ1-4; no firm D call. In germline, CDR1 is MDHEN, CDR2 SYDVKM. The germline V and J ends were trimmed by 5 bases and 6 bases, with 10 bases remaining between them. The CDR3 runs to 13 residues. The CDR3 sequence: CASSALADEKLFF. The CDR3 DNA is TGTGCCAGCAGTGCCCTCGCCGATGAAAAACTGTTTTTT.

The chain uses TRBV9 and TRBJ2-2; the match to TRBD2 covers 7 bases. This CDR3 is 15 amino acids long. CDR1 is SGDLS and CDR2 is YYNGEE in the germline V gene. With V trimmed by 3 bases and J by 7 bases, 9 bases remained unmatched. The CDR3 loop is CASSAETSLGGELFF. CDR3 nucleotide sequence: TGTGCCAGCAGCGCGGAGACTAGCCTCGGCGGGGAGCTGTTTTTT.